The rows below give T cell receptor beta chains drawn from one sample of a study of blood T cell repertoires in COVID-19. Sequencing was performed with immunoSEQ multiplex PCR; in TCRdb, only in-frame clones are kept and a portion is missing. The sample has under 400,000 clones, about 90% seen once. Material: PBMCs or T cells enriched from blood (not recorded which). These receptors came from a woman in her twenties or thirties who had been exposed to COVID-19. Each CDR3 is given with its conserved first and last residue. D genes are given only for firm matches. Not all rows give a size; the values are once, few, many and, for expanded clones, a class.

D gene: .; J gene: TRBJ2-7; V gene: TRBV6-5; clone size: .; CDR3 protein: CASSGQSYEQYF; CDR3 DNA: TGTGCCAGCAGCGGACAGTCCTACGAGCAGTACTTC
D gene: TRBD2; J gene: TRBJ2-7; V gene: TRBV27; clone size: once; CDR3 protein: CASSRATGGRGRPSEQYF; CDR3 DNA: TGTGCCAGCAGCCGGGCGACTGGGGGGAGGGGCCGACCTAGTGAGCAGTACTTC
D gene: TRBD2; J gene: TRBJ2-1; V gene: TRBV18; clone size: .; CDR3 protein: CASSPSGSRPDNEQFF; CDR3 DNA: TGTGCCAGCTCACCTAGCGGGAGCAGGCCAGACAATGAGCAGTTCTTC
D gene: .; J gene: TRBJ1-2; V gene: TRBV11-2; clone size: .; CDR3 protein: CASSSNSFYGYTF; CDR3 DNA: TGTGCCAGCAGCTCTAATAGTTTCTATGGCTACACCTTC
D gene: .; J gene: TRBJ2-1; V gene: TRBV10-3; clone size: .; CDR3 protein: CAISHWGQTSNEQFF; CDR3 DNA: TGTGCCATCAGCCATTGGGGACAGACTAGCAATGAGCAGTTCTTC
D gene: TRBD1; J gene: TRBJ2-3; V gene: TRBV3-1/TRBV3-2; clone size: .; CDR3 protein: CASRPLQGATPDTQYF; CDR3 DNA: TGTGCCAGCAGGCCTCTACAGGGGGCGACCCCAGATACGCAGTATTTT
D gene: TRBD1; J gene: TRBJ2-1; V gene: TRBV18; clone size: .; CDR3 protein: CASSPPGQGANEQFF; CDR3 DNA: TGTGCCAGCTCACCACCGGGACAGGGGGCGAATGAGCAGTTCTTC
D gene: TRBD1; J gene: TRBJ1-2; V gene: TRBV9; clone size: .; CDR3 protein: CASSADRVGGYTF; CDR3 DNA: TGTGCCAGCAGCGCGGACAGGGTTGGTGGCTACACCTTC
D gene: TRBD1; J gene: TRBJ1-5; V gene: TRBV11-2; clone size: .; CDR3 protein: CASSFEGARQPQHF; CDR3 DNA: TGTGCCAGCAGCTTTGAGGGGGCCCGGCAGCCCCAGCATTTT
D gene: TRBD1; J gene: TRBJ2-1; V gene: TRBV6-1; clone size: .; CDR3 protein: CASSEEGQGAEEQFF; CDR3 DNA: TGTGCCAGCAGTGAAGAGGGACAGGGGGCAGAGGAGCAGTTCTTC
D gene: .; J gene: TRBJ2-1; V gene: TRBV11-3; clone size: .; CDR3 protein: CASSLEAEDEQFF; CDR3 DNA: TGTGCCAGCAGCCTAGAGGCCGAGGATGAGCAGTTCTTC
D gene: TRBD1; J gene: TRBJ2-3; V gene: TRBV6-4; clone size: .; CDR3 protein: CASSGQGTDTQYF; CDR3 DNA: TGTGCCAGCAGCGGACAGGGGACAGATACGCAGTATTTT
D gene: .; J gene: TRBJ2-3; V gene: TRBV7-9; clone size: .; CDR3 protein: CASSFGTSTDTQYF; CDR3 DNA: TGTGCCAGCAGCTTTGGGACATCCACAGATACGCAGTATTTT
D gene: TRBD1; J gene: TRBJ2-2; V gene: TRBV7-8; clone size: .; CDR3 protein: CASSSKDRVNTGELFF; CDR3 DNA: TGTGCCAGCAGCTCCAAGGACAGGGTCAACACCGGGGAGCTGTTTTTT
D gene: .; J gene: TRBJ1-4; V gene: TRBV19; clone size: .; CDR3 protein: CASTSGGRVTNEKLFF; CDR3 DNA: TGTGCCAGTACTTCAGGCGGGCGGGTAACTAATGAAAAACTGTTTTTT
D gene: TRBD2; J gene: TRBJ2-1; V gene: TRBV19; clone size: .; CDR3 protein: CATTSGEYNEQFF; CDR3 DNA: TGTGCCACGACTAGCGGGGAGTACAATGAGCAGTTCTTC
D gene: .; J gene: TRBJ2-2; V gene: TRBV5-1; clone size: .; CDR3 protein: CASSPGTEGTGELFF; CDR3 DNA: TGCGCCAGCAGCCCCGGGACGGAGGGCACCGGGGAGCTGTTTTTT
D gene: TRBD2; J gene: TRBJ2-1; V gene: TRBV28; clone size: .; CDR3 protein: CASSYSGRGRNEQFF; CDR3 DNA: TGTGCCAGCAGTTATAGCGGGAGAGGTCGTAATGAGCAGTTCTTC
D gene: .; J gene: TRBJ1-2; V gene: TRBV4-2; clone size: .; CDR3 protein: CASSQDTQGGFYGYTF; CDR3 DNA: TGTGCCAGCAGCCAAGATACACAGGGAGGGTTCTATGGCTACACCTTC